The 25 T cell receptor beta chains given below trace back to one sample, sequenced in a study of neurological immune-mediated disorders. TCRdb analysed the 5' RACE reads with MiXCR anew, one entry per CDR3 protein. The repertoire consists of about 46,000 distinct CDR3 sequences, with around 1.9% occurring once and the leading ten covering 2.2%. Sequencing used PBMCs. The receptors stem from a woman in her thirties or forties with multiple sclerosis.

Written as DNA, the CDR3 is TGCGCCAGCAGCGCTCCTGGAGAGCAGTACGTC. It yields the protein CASSAPGEQYV. The chain combines TRBV5-1 with TRBJ2-7; the D is unclear. In germline, CDR1 is SGHRS, CDR2 YFSETQ. Deletions cut 4 bases from V and 7 bases from J, with 9 bases between. This CDR3 contains 11 residues.

This clonotype was observed at least ten times. The V and J genes are TRBV5-1 and TRBJ2-2, with 9 bases identical to TRBD2. Germline loops: CDR1 SGHRS, CDR2 YFSETQ. V was pared by 5 bases and J by 0 bases, with 5 bases of the junction left unmatched. This CDR3 spans 16 amino acids. The CDR3 nucleotides are TGCGCCAGCAGTTTTATAGCGGGGGCGAACACCGGGGAGCTGTTTTTT. Its translation: CASSFIAGANTGELFF.

This clonotype was observed many times. The chain joins TRBV12-3 or TRBV12-4 to TRBJ2-4, with 7 positions matching TRBD1. The CDR3 length is 14 residues. Trimming took 5 bases from V and 8 from J; bases not matched to a gene: 9. The CDR3 spells CASSPPGQKDIQYF. The DNA of the CDR3 is TGTGCCAGCAGTCCCCCGGGACAGAAAGACATTCAGTACTTC.

This clonotype was counted many times. The chain couples TRBV7-9 to TRBJ2-5; no firm D call. The germline gives CDR1 SEHNR, CDR2 FQNEAQ (reference sequence). This CDR3 spans 11 amino acids. V lost 6 bases and J lost 1, with 3 bases in between. The CDR3 loop reads CASRTQETQYF. CDR3 sequence (DNA): TGTGCCAGCAGGACCCAAGAGACCCAGTACTTC.

This clonotype was counted at least ten times. The chain carries TRBV9 and TRBJ2-3; D might be TRBD1 (5 bases). This CDR3 contains 15 residues. Germline assignment: CDR1 SGDLS and CDR2 YYNGEE. Trimming cost V 5 bases and J 6 bases, with 19 bases left between them. CDR3: CASSRQTTASDTQYF. CDR3 in DNA: TGTGCCAGCAGTAGACAGACCACGGCTTCGGATACGCAGTATTTT.

This clonotype has a count of ten or more. The rearrangement uses TRBV20-1 and TRBJ1-5; D unresolved. The CDR3 covers 15 residues. The germline V gene encodes CDR1 DFQATT and CDR2 SNEGSKA (reference sequence). V lost 0 bases to trimming and J lost 0 bases, with 9 bases between them. CDR3 in amino acids: CSARERIGSNQPQHF. The CDR3 DNA reads as TGCAGTGCTAGAGAAAGAATCGGTAGCAATCAGCCCCAGCATTTT.

This clonotype was counted many times. This rearrangement joins TRBV10-3 to TRBJ2-3; the match to TRBD2 covers 10 bases. With V trimmed by 3 bases and J by 7 bases, 4 bases remained unmatched. Germline CDR1 is ENHRY and CDR2 is SYGVKD. CDR3 size: 14 residues. CDR3 sequence (DNA): TGTGCCATCAGTGAAGCGGGGGGGCCGAATACGCAGTATTTT. Amino acid sequence: CAISEAGGPNTQYF.

This clonotype was recorded many times. The chain combines TRBV20-1 with TRBJ2-1; a weak D match, TRBD1 (5 bases). CDR1 DFQATT and CDR2 SNEGSKA come from the germline V gene (reference sequence). Deletions cut 3 bases from V and 3 bases from J, with 15 bases between. This CDR3 spans 15 amino acids. CDR3 protein: CSASPLWGDYNEQFF. CDR3 nucleotide sequence: TGCAGTGCTAGTCCCTTATGGGGCGACTACAATGAGCAGTTCTTC.

The table lists this clonotype with many counts. CDR3 sequence: CSAKPVGDTYEQYF. The CDR3, as DNA: TGCAGTGCGAAGCCAGTGGGGGACACCTACGAGCAGTACTTC. The chain recombines TRBV20-1 with TRBJ2-7; D might be TRBD1 (6 bases). The germline CDR1 and CDR2 sequences are DFQATT and SNEGSKA (reference sequence). CDR3 size: 14 residues. V lost 6 bases and J lost 2, with 17 bases in between.

In its sample, this clonotype was seen many times. V is TRBV5-1 and J is TRBJ2-2; 10 bases are shared with TRBD1. V was pared by 4 bases and J by 6 bases, with 6 bases of the junction left unmatched. Per the germline V gene, CDR1 is SGHRS and CDR2 is YFSETQ. This CDR3 contains 15 residues. This CDR3 reads CASSNRDRGSGELFF. CDR3 coding DNA: TGCGCCAGCAGCAATAGGGACAGGGGTTCCGGGGAGCTGTTTTTT.

This clonotype was seen at least ten times. This sequence joins TRBV20-1 and TRBJ1-1, with no clear D. The V and J ends lost 1 base and 10 bases respectively, with 16 bases between them. This CDR3 spans 13 amino acids. The V gene's germline CDR1 is DFQATT and CDR2 SNEGSKA (reference sequence). The CDR3 loop reads CSARGVSAGRAFF. The CDR3 DNA is TGCAGTGCTAGAGGGGTCTCGGCGGGGAGAGCTTTCTTT.

This clonotype was seen repeatedly, ten times or more. The gene calls are TRBV2 and TRBJ1-1, with unresolved D. V shed 4 bases and J shed 1 base, with 7 bases lying between them. The V gene's germline CDR1 is SNHLY and CDR2 FYNNEI. The CDR3 runs 13 residues. CDR3 sequence reads: CASSADWNTEAFF. DNA of the CDR3: TGTGCCAGCAGTGCAGATTGGAACACTGAAGCTTTCTTT.

This clonotype occurred many times. The chain has TRBV5-1 and TRBJ2-5; no reliable D call. V was trimmed by 0 bases and J by 3 bases, leaving 0 bases between them. This CDR3 spans 11 amino acids. Germline V gene lookup returns CDR1 SGHRS and CDR2 YFSETQ. The CDR3 loop is CASSLEETQYF. CDR3 DNA sequence: TGCGCCAGCAGCTTGGAAGAGACCCAGTACTTC.

Many counts were recorded for this clonotype. V usage is TRBV6-6 and J usage is TRBJ2-7, with 8 bases that match TRBD1. CDR3 size: 14 residues. Germline-derived CDR1 and CDR2 are MNHNY and SVGAGI (reference sequence). After removal of 5 bases from V and 0 bases from J, the junction contained 3 bases not matched to a gene. The CDR3 sequence: CASSRQGTSYEQYF. The DNA for the CDR3 is TGTGCCAGCAGTCGACAGGGGACCTCCTACGAGCAGTACTTC.

This clonotype was recorded at least ten times. The gene calls are TRBV2 and TRBJ1-5; no clear D gene. Per germline, CDR1 SNHLY and CDR2 FYNNEI. Trimming left V 6 bases short and J 5 bases short, with 20 bases between. CDR3 length equals 16 residues. The CDR3 nucleotides read TGTGCCAGCAGCGGACGACTAGTGTTAGGCGATCAGCCCCAGCATTTT. This sequence encodes CASSGRLVLGDQPQHF.

Many counts were recorded for this clonotype. This chain connects TRBV5-1 to TRBJ1-1; no definite D call. CDR1 is SGHRS and CDR2 is YFSETQ in the germline V gene. V gave up 2 bases and J gave up 1 base, with 9 bases separating them. The CDR3 is made up of 14 amino acids. The chain's CDR3 is CASSLGSANTEAFF. The CDR3 DNA sequence: TGCGCCAGCAGCTTAGGCAGCGCGAACACTGAAGCTTTCTTT.

This clonotype has at least ten counts. V and J are TRBV20-1 and TRBJ1-1; 8 bases are shared with TRBD1. V shed 3 bases and J 1 base; nucleotides not matched to a gene: 4. The CDR3 consists of 14 residues. The V gene's germline CDR1 is DFQATT and CDR2 SNEGSKA (reference sequence). In DNA form, the CDR3 reads TGCAGTGCTAGGAGACAGGGGCCGAACACTGAAGCTTTCTTT. Protein sequence: CSARRQGPNTEAFF.

This clonotype has ten or more counts. V and J are TRBV20-1 and TRBJ2-1; D may be TRBD1 or TRBD2 (5 bases each). V lost 5 bases to trimming and J lost 7 bases, with 18 bases between them. The CDR3 runs 14 residues. Per the germline V gene, CDR1 is DFQATT and CDR2 is SNEGSKA (reference sequence). The CDR3 here is CSAFGTLVRNEQFF. The CDR3 coding sequence is TGCAGTGCTTTCGGGACCCTTGTTCGGAATGAGCAGTTCTTC.

The sample holds many counts of this clonotype. This chain joins TRBV7-9 and TRBJ1-6, with D possibly TRBD1 on 6 matching bases. This CDR3 region has 16 residues. Trimming shortened V by 5 bases and J by 9 bases, and 20 bases separated the two germline ends. Germline CDR1 reads SEHNR; CDR2 reads FQNEAQ (reference sequence). Written as DNA, the CDR3 is TGTGCCAGCAGCCCCTCGAAGGGGGGCGCCGGTTCACCCCTCCACTTT. Residues: CASSPSKGGAGSPLHF. The full variable domain, its missing parts supplied by reference TRBV7-9 and TRBJ1-6, is DTGVSQNPRHKITKRGQNVTFRCDPISEHNRLYWYRQTLGQGPEFLTYFQNEAQLEKSRLLSDRFSAERPKGSFSTLEIQRTEQGDSAMYLCASSPSKGGAGSPLHFGNGTRLTVT.

This clonotype was detected many times. V gene TRBV4-1 combines with J gene TRBJ2-7; 10 bases are a match to TRBD2. CDR3 length: 16 amino acids. J was trimmed by 6 bases and V by 2 bases; bases with no gene match: 10. CDR1 is MGHRA and CDR2 is YSYEKL in the germline V gene. This chain's CDR3 is CASSQNPAGGPREQYF. DNA of the CDR3: TGCGCCAGCAGCCAAAATCCAGCGGGGGGGCCTCGCGAGCAGTACTTC.

This clonotype occurred many times. The J gene is TRBJ1-6, the V gene TRBV20-1; D unclear. V gave up 1 base and J gave up 0 bases, with 7 bases separating them. Looked up from germline, CDR1 is DFQATT and CDR2 is SNEGSKA (reference sequence). The CDR3 covers 15 residues. CDR3 amino acids: CSARGASSYNSPLHF. The CDR3 DNA is TGCAGTGCTAGAGGGGCTAGCTCCTATAATTCACCCCTCCACTTT.

This clonotype was seen at least ten times. The chain has TRBV20-1 and TRBJ2-1, with 9 bases fitting TRBD2. V shed 5 bases, J shed 1 base, and the junction held 3 bases outside the gene matches. From germline, CDR1 is DFQATT and CDR2 SNEGSKA (reference sequence). This CDR3 has 14 residues. The CDR3 nucleotides are TGCAGTGCTCCGAGCGGGGGGTCCTACAATGAGCAGTTCTTC. Encoded protein: CSAPSGGSYNEQFF.

There are many counts of this clonotype. The chain recombines TRBV5-1 with TRBJ2-3, with unresolved D. Germline CDR1 is SGHRS and CDR2 is YFSETQ. This CDR3 comprises 14 residues. V was cut by 0 bases and J by 4 bases, with 9 bases left in between. CDR3: CASSLEGLADTQYF. The CDR3 DNA is TGCGCCAGCAGCTTGGAGGGCTTGGCAGATACGCAGTATTTT.

This clonotype was recorded many times. The chain carries TRBV4-2 and TRBJ1-2, with D possibly being TRBD1 (5 bases). Trimming removed 0 bases at V and 6 bases at J, with 20 bases between. CDR1 is LGHNA, CDR2 YNFKEQ, per germline. The CDR3 spans 17 residues. The CDR3 reads CASSQDQAGLRGNGYTF. DNA for the CDR3: TGTGCCAGCAGCCAAGATCAGGCGGGGCTGCGGGGGAATGGCTACACCTTC.

This clonotype was picked up many times. The CDR3 DNA reads TGCAGCGTACTAACCCCAGGGTTAGGATCTGGAAACACCATATATTTT. It is translated as CSVLTPGLGSGNTIYF. The chain links TRBV29-1 to TRBJ1-3; a possible D gene is TRBD1 (5 bases). The V and J ends lost 6 bases and 1 base respectively, with 19 bases between them. This CDR3 comprises 16 residues. Germline V CDR1 and CDR2: SQVTM, ANQGSEA.